The entry below gives a single T cell receptor beta chain sequence along with its context. In its sample, this clone was seen once. Its antigen remains undetermined. No base quality information exists; no much larger clone differs at one position. The data originate from a study of cytomegalovirus exposure and HLA in healthy donors (dated by TCRdb to the late 2010s). About the study as a whole: An earlier analysis of several hundred of the donors reported 250 to 300 Gb of sequence data and 95 million to 140 million unique TCR beta sequences obtained from around 170 million T cells. Of the roughly 420 genotyped donors, roughly 76% were placed in the genetic ancestry cluster associated with self-reported Caucasian donors. Typing coverage differed by locus: A, B, C, DRB1 and DQB1 were typed in about 620-640 donors, DQA1 in about 550, DPA1 in some 600, and DPB1 in around 440. High-throughput TCR immunosequencing, statistical association of individual TCRs with disease status, and machine learning were combined to predict cytomegalovirus infection status. Five DR-DQ haplotypes were handled as single units for association and clustering, since linkage in the cohort was strong. Besides the first cohort of roughly 640 subjects, a separate validation cohort made up of 120 different subjects was used. In a later analysis, previously published TCR beta repertoires from 670 or so donors were re-analyzed and high-resolution HLA genotyping was added so that TCR occurrence patterns could be studied. On average, roughly 250,000 unique TCR beta nucleotide sequences were sequenced per donor among more than 350 genotyped donors of the cohort, with 15% to 20% of those sequences being non-productive. In a later genetic analysis, genome-wide SNP genotypes for about three fifths of the roughly 670 donors were used, and that subset was treated as a discovery cohort. Rather than using new phenotypic data, the later analysis identified candidate immune exposures from TCR beta sequences and from how often those sequences occurred across donors. To decide whether each TCR beta V gene segment behaved as functional or pseudogenic, an earlier analysis of nearly 600 of the donors relied on high-throughput TCR beta sequencing. An early release covering about 600 HLA-typed donors comprised approximately 290 gigabases of sequencing data and around 80 million unique TCR sequences. Donor age, sex, ethnicity and CMV serostatus were compiled together with the repertoire data. The study used immunosequencing to profile the T cell repertoires of around 600 subjects and linked those repertoires to cytomegalovirus serostatus. The study aimed to test whether cataloging public T cell receptors could reveal signatures of past pathogen exposure. All discovery cohort repertoires had been generated on a single sequencing platform. HLA typing covered class I and class II loci at four-digit resolution.

In total, roughly 670 healthy bone marrow donors made up the cohort. All cohort members were sampled while nominally healthy, although unrecorded immune exposures were likely present. The donor was CMV seronegative and was included in the group of a few hundred seronegative cohort members. Each donor provided a peripheral blood sample, and peripheral blood mononuclear cells were used for TCR beta sequencing. The Qiagen DNeasy Blood Extraction Kit was used to extract genomic DNA from the blood cell samples. V drops 2 bases and J drops 6 bases, leaving 11 bases in between. Inclusive of the bounding cysteine and phenylalanine, the CDR3 is 13 residues long. The kept DNA is CDR3 alone, 39 bases in frame from the first base. CDR1 and CDR2, per the germline V gene (reference sequence), are SEHNR and FQNEAQ. Study-wide findings and limitations: A cluster of highly shared sequence variants was judged likely to represent a technical artifact of the sequencing pipeline. According to a later analysis, TCR association rates differed among HLA loci, with DRB1 alleles showing the most associated TCRs and HLA-C alleles showing the fewest. Because HLA typing was missing for some donors at each locus, association tests included only the typed subset. V-gene and J-gene trimming of TCR beta chains was associated with a missense DCLRE1C variant in a later genetic analysis, and the association was replicated in an independent cohort. According to the authors, the approach could potentially be generalized to other disease states and immunological phenotypes. A total of fewer than 200 TCR beta chains were listed by the study as associated with cytomegalovirus. A later genetic analysis reported fewer N-insertions in productive TCRs among donors in an Asian-associated ancestry cluster than the roughly 700-donor mean. For the cohort, immune exposure information was limited to CMV serostatus. According to a later analysis, parvovirus B19, influenza, CMV and Epstein-Barr virus appeared linked to several top co-occurrence clusters. Correlated functional status among segregating V segments might be attributable to linkage disequilibrium, but an unknown experimental factor could not be ruled out. In vitro tests confirmed that a few of the cytomegalovirus-associated TCR beta chains recognize cytomegalovirus antigens. Broadly in line with IMGT annotations, most TCR beta V segments showed up in productive rearrangements about 87% or about 30% of the time in an earlier analysis of about 500 of the donors. In a later analysis, most CMV-associated TCR beta chains were found to appear HLA-restricted, with HLA associations seemingly driven largely by CMV exposure. Sequencing depth was assumed to be roughly uniform across donors in the presence/absence analyses, though that assumption may not hold. Because counts were too low, under 20 rarely observed V segments, including chromosome 9 orphons, were left out of the earlier analysis of a few hundred of the donors. In both the original and validation cohorts, the classifier was reported to diagnose cytomegalovirus status with high specificity and sensitivity. Most TCR sequences were seen in very few donors, while some public TCRs were found in many individuals. The cohort was sequenced for TCR beta chains only, and without alpha or paired-chain data the features that could be detected were limited. When HLA alleles, especially DR and DQ, strongly co-occurred, TCR associations were difficult to assign to individual alleles. In a later analysis, 16,951 TCR beta sequences were associated with specific HLA alleles at a false discovery rate of 0.05. A further reported finding was that TCR beta sequences accurately predicted the HLA-A and HLA-B alleles for most subjects in the first cohort. A later analysis found that HLA-associated TCR beta chains were more clonally expanded and had lower generation probabilities than equally common non-associated chains. The 87-base-pair reads could not distinguish some IMGT-functional V segments, including TRBV6-2 and TRBV6-3, so those segments were excluded.

The method behind the library was the immunoSEQ multiplex PCR assay. A mixture of 60 forward primers for TCR Vbeta segments and 13 reverse primers for TCR Jbeta segments was used in the multiplex PCR. The CDR3 region of rearranged TCR beta genes was amplified from genomic DNA by a multiplex PCR assay. Amplified TCR beta libraries were sequenced as 87-base-pair reads on the Illumina HiSeq System. From the authors' description of their analysis: Across the roughly 700 repertoires, a later analysis counted 60 million to 90 million unique TCR beta chains, around 11 million of which were shared by at least two donors. Raw reads were error-corrected and collapsed into unique sequences with a nearest-neighbor algorithm that merged closely related sequences to remove PCR and sequencing errors. CDR3 sequences were aligned to IMGT reference sequences to assign V, D and J gene segments. For a sequence to be retained, at least a six-nucleotide match to both a V gene segment and a J gene segment was required. Rearrangements were classified as productive when the CDR3 lacked stop codons and remained in frame with V and J, and all other rearrangements were classified as non-productive. CDR3 was defined by IMGT convention, running from the second conserved V-encoded cysteine to the conserved J-encoded phenylalanine. Sequences without an unambiguous match to a single V gene segment were excluded from the earlier analysis of 450 to 650 of the donors. An earlier analysis of over 450 of the donors classified V segments as functional when productive rearrangements were above 56.7% and as segregating when the standard deviation between donors was above 5%. A statistical classification framework was built to diagnose cytomegalovirus status from the catalog of TCR beta chain sequences. In a later analysis, TCR nucleotide sequences were compared against IMGT/GENE-DB human TR gene sequences so that V and J genes could be assigned. The TCRdist pipeline was used in a later analysis to assign CDR3 sequences and most-parsimonious VDJ recombination scenarios. In a later analysis, each TCR beta chain was defined by its CDR3 amino acid sequence together with its V-gene family, and reads without a unique V-gene family were excluded. In a later analysis, approximately 640 highly shared, low-generation-probability nucleotide sequences were removed to address suspected cross-contamination and a sequencing artifact. In a later analysis, a clonal expansion index for each public chain was calculated from normalized within-repertoire ranks of inferred template counts. Generation probabilities in a later analysis came from a VDJ recombination model fitted to out-of-frame rearrangements, and those results were checked against IGoR. In a later analysis, TCR-TCR, TCR-HLA and TCR-CMV co-occurrence was scored with hypergeometric tests, and a repertoire-size bias correction was applied to TCR pairs. To estimate false discovery rates, a later analysis permuted the HLA or CMV assignments 20 times. In a later analysis, co-occurring TCRs were grouped using DBSCAN, with TCRdist sequence similarity added in when clustering inside HLA-allele-positive subsets. Repertoires with fewer than 30,000 or more than 120,000 public chains were left out of co-occurrence clustering, as were about 5 repertoires with anomalous nucleotide sharing. The immuneACCESS repertoire file appears here via TCRdb, limited to in-frame rearrangements. These files lack a portion of the clones; in checked studies, under half of the deficit traces to unresolved V genes, and the cause of the others is not known. The DNA gave D and trimming, while V, J and clone size come from that table. The table for this sample lists some 180,000 clones; 85% of them were counted only once. 2.3% of the sample goes to the ten largest clones.

This clonotype was sampled from a woman aged 45-65 years in good health and CMV-seronegative. The V and J segments used are TRBV7-9 and TRBJ2-7; a tentative D call is TRBD2 (5 bases match). Material for sequencing was PBMCs. This receptor carries the CDR3 CASSLMGRGEQYF. The DNA is TGTGCCAGCAGCTTAATGGGTCGGGGCGAGCAGTACTTC.